This T cell receptor (beta chain) was observed in a study of blood T cell repertoires in COVID-19. Study context: The origin of the acute and convalescent COVID-19 samples was the United States, Italy and Spain.

Using immunoSEQ multiplex PCR, the repertoire was profiled, and TCRdb retains in-frame clones only, with some absent. The sample holds a few hundred thousand clones; around 86% are singletons and the top ten take 3% to 3.5%. This clone was counted a few times. The specimen was peripheral blood. This TCR derives from a man in his 60s with acute or convalescent COVID-19.

For the CDR3, the DNA is TGTGCCAGTAGTAGCCCTACCGGGACAAGGAACACTGAAGCTTTCTTT. Translating it yields CASSSPTGTRNTEAFF. The rearrangement uses TRBV19 and TRBJ1-1; D may be TRBD1 (6 bases). With 4 bases removed from V and 1 base from J, the gap between germline ends came to 16 bases. The CDR3 extends over 16 amino acids. Per germline, CDR1 LNHDA and CDR2 SQIVND (reference sequence).